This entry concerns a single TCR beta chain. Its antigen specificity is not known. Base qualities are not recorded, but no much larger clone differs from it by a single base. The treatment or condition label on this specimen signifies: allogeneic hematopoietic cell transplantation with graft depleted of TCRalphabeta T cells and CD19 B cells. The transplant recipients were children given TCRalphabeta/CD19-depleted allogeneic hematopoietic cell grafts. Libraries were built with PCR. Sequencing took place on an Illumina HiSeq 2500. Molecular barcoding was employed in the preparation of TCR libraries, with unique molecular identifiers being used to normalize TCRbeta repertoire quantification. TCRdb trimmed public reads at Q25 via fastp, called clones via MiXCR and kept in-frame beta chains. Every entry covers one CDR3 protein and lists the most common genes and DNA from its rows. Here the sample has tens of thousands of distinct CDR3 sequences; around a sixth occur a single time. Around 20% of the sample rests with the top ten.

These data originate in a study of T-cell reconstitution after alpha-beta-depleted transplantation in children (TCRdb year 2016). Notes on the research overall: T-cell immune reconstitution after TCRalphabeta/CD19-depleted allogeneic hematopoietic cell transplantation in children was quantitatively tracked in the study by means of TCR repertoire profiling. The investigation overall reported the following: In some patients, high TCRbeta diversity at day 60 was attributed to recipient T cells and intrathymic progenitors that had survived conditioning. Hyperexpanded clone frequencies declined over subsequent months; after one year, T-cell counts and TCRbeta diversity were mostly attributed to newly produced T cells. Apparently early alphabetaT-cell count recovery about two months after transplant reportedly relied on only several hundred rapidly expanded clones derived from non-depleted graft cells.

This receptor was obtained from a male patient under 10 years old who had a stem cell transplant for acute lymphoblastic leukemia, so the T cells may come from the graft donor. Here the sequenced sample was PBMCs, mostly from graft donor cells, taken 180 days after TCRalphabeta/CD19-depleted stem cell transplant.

The CDR3 protein: CASSQDVSYGYTF. The nucleotide sequence reads TGCGCCAGCAGCCAAGATGTATCCTATGGCTACACCTTC. The sequence joins TRBV4-1 to TRBJ1-2; no D gene is confidently identified. As encoded in the germline V gene, CDR1 is MGHRA while CDR2 is YSYEKL. Counted from cysteine to phenylalanine, this CDR3 has 13 amino acids. The read is trimmed to its CDR3 DNA, 39 bases read in frame from base 1. Relative to germline, V is 0 bases shorter and J is 4 bases shorter, with 6 bases between their ends.